The sequence of this T cell receptor (beta chain) was determined in a study of T cell repertoires in cytomegalovirus infection. Study at large: Indications came from public TCR beta signatures; they pointed to CMV infection and to a matching HLA type. Notes on the study in general: Carriage of CMV together with the relevant HLA was identifiable through cumulative public TCR beta family frequency. HLA-C-restricted CMV-specific TCR beta clonotypes prevailed in the ex vivo response.

One entry per CDR3 protein, called by TCRdb with MiXCR from the reads. The sample consists of some 300,000 distinct CDR3 sequences, roughly 17% of them appearing once. This clonotype was seen a few times. Its cognate antigen is unknown. V lost 2 bases and J lost 0, with 4 bases in between. CDR1 is LGHDT, CDR2 YNNKEL, per germline (reference sequence). This CDR3 is 13 amino acids long. The specimen sequenced was PBMCs. J is TRBJ1-2 and V is TRBV3-1; D not certain. This TCR was sampled from a human donor in good health (CMV status not recorded). Some clones in this sample may be carry-over from other donors' samples. In DNA, the CDR3 is TGTGCCAGCAGCCAAACAGCTAACTATGGCTACACCTTC. This translates into CASSQTANYGYTF.